Below, 27 T cell receptor beta chains from the same sample are listed, as sequenced in a study of neurological immune-mediated disorders. TCRdb reprocessed the 5' RACE reads via MiXCR and lists one record per CDR3 protein. The sample lists 85,000 to 110,000 distinct CDR3 sequences, under 14% occurring once. Documented time point: longitudinal time-point 3. Sequencing was performed on PBMCs. The receptors derive from a female donor with HTLV-1-associated myelopathy (HAM/TSP).

This clonotype was counted only a few times. The chain employs TRBV12-3 or TRBV12-4 and TRBJ1-3; possibly TRBD1 for D (5 bases). Deletions cut 5 bases from V and 7 bases from J, with 9 bases between. The CDR3 covers 12 residues. The CDR3 DNA sequence: TGTGCCAGCAGTGGGGGATGGAACACCATATATTTT. Encoded protein: CASSGGWNTIYF.

This clonotype was detected many times. The chain uses TRBV5-4 and TRBJ2-3, with D perhaps TRBD1 or TRBD2 (5 bases each). Germline V gene sequence: CDR1 SGHNT, CDR2 YYREEE (reference sequence). The CDR3 sequence is 17 residues long. Between the trimmed V and J ends, which lost 0 bases and 2 bases, there was a span of 16 bases. The DNA for the CDR3 is TGTGCCAGCAGCTTGGGGCGCCGGGACGGATCCACAGATACGCAGTATTTT. Encoded protein: CASSLGRRDGSTDTQYF.

This clonotype appeared a few times. This chain links TRBV12-3 or TRBV12-4 with TRBJ1-5; TRBD1 matches at 7 bases. The CDR3 consists of 15 residues. J gave up 1 base and V 4 bases, and 4 bases lay outside the gene matches. The CDR3 nucleotides read TGTGCCAGCAGTTCCGGACAGGTCAGCAATCAGCCCCAGCATTTT. It encodes CASSSGQVSNQPQHF.

The table lists this clonotype with many counts. The CDR3 nucleotides are TGTGCCAGCAGCTTAGGGGGAGGCGGGGGAGGGGATACGCAGTATTTT. This translates into CASSLGGGGGGDTQYF. This chain connects TRBV11-2 to TRBJ2-3; 7 bases line up with TRBD2. In germline, CDR1 is SGHAT, CDR2 FQNNGV. With 1 base clipped from V and 6 bases from J, the junction kept 10 bases outside the gene matches. This CDR3 is 16 amino acids long.

This clonotype came up many times. The rearrangement joins TRBV5-1 to TRBJ2-3; 13 positions match TRBD2. Per the germline V gene, CDR1 is SGHRS and CDR2 is YFSETQ. The CDR3 is 16 amino acids. Germline trimming cut 4 bases from V and 6 bases from J; bases unmatched to any gene: 8. CDR3 sequence: CASSRTSGGASDTQYF. CDR3 sequence (DNA): TGCGCCAGCAGCAGAACTAGCGGGGGGGCGTCGGATACGCAGTATTTT.

Within the sample, this clonotype is medium-sized. The chain employs TRBV7-9 and TRBJ2-1, with 11 nucleotides matching TRBD2. CDR1 SEHNR and CDR2 FQNEAQ come from the germline V gene (reference sequence). J lost 3 bases, V lost 3 bases, and 1 base had no gene match. The CDR3 spans 15 residues. The CDR3 region has the DNA TGTGCCAGCAGCTTTGGGACTAGCGGCTACAATGAGCAGTTCTTC. It yields the protein CASSFGTSGYNEQFF.

This clonotype was seen only a few times. The rearrangement links TRBV7-9 to TRBJ1-3, with 9 bases identical to TRBD1. Trimming removed 5 bases from V and 4 bases from J; junction bases left unmatched: 6. In germline, CDR1 is SEHNR, CDR2 FQNEAQ (reference sequence). The CDR3 runs to 15 residues. CDR3 residues: CASSIETGGGNTIYF. In DNA, the CDR3 is TGTGCCAGCAGCATAGAGACAGGGGGAGGAAACACCATATATTTT.

The rearrangement links TRBV24-1 to TRBJ2-5; 7 bases line up with TRBD1. The length of the CDR3 is 13 residues. The junction had 5 bases not matched to a gene; V was cut back by 5 bases and J by 6 bases. The V gene's germline CDR1 is KGHDR and CDR2 SFDVKD. The CDR3 region has the DNA TGTGCCACCAGTGTAGGACAGGCCCAGACCCAGTACTTC. Translated: CATSVGQAQTQYF.

This clonotype was seen ten or more times. The chain carries TRBV5-1 and TRBJ2-3, with 8 bases identical to TRBD2. The germline V gene encodes CDR1 SGHRS and CDR2 YFSETQ. V trimming: 6 bases; J trimming: 4 bases; junction bases outside the gene matches: 7. This CDR3 has 14 residues. The CDR3 nucleotides read TGCGCCAGCACCCTGACTAGCGTGCCAGATACGCAGTATTTT. Translation gives CASTLTSVPDTQYF.

This clonotype was observed at least ten times. This chain links TRBV6-2 or TRBV6-3 with TRBJ1-5; D unresolved. CDR3 length: 12 residues. Germline V lookup: CDR1 MNHEY, CDR2 SVGEGT. Trimming removed 10 bases from V and 7 bases from J, with 14 bases in between. The CDR3 region is CATADGEQPQHF. Here the CDR3 DNA reads TGTGCCACGGCGGATGGGGAGCAGCCCCAGCATTTT.

The sample holds a few counts of this clonotype. The V gene is TRBV28, the J gene TRBJ2-1; D might be TRBD1 (5 bases). The V gene lost 7 bases and the J gene lost 0 bases, with 13 bases spanning the gap. Germline V gene sequence: CDR1 MDHEN, CDR2 SYDVKM. This CDR3 contains 15 residues. DNA of the CDR3: TGTGCCAGCACTGGGGCAGGCAGCTCCTACAATGAGCAGTTCTTC. Translation: CASTGAGSSYNEQFF.

This clonotype was picked up many times. V is TRBV20-1 and J is TRBJ2-2; 8 bases are shared with TRBD1. V shed 6 bases, J shed 6 bases, and the junction held 6 bases outside the gene matches. CDR3 length equals 13 residues. CDR1 and CDR2 from the germline V gene are DFQATT and SNEGSKA (reference sequence). CDR3: CSATQQGAGELFF. Written as DNA, the CDR3 is TGCAGTGCCACCCAACAGGGGGCCGGGGAGCTGTTTTTT.

This clonotype was picked up many times. J is TRBJ2-1 and V is TRBV5-1; 9 bases agree with TRBD1. J was trimmed by 4 bases and V by 3 bases; bases with no gene match: 8. The germline V gene encodes CDR1 SGHRS and CDR2 YFSETQ. CDR3 length equals 16 residues. The CDR3, as DNA: TGCGCCAGCAGCTCCACCGGGACAGGGCTGTACAATGAGCAGTTCTTC. Residues: CASSSTGTGLYNEQFF.

This clonotype was seen many times. The chain combines TRBV4-1 with TRBJ2-7, with D uncertain. The CDR3 extends over 15 amino acids. Trimming took off 2 bases at V and 4 bases at J, with 15 bases between the two ends. Germline V lookup: CDR1 MGHRA, CDR2 YSYEKL. Here the CDR3 reads CASSQPGRSQYEQYF. In nucleotides, the CDR3 is TGCGCCAGCAGCCAACCGGGCCGGAGCCAATACGAGCAGTACTTC.

This clonotype was seen many times. V and J are TRBV5-1 and TRBJ2-1; possibly TRBD1 for D (5 bases). CDR3 length: 16 amino acids. V lost 0 bases and J 6 bases, leaving 16 bases between the germline ends. The germline CDR1 and CDR2 sequences are SGHRS and YFSETQ. CDR3 in amino acids: CASSLGDSGMINEQFF. The CDR3 nucleotides read TGCGCCAGCAGCTTGGGAGACTCAGGGATGATCAATGAGCAGTTCTTC.

This clonotype was found many times. The chain combines TRBV11-3 with TRBJ2-1; 12 bases are shared with TRBD2. Germline CDR1 SGHNT, CDR2 YENEEA. This CDR3 is 14 amino acids long. V shed 5 bases and J 10 bases; nucleotides not matched to a gene: 6. This chain's CDR3 is CASSPEGTSGEQFF. The CDR3 region has the DNA TGTGCCAGCAGCCCTGAGGGGACTAGCGGGGAGCAGTTCTTC.

This clonotype has a count of ten or more. V is TRBV5-1 and J is TRBJ1-1; TRBD1 might be the D (5 bases). Germline values: CDR1 SGHRS, CDR2 YFSETQ. CDR3 length: 13 residues. With 4 bases removed from V and 5 bases from J, the gap between germline ends came to 12 bases. In DNA form, the CDR3 reads TGCGCCAGCAGCCTTTTAGGGGAAACTGAAGCTTTCTTT. Residues: CASSLLGETEAFF.

Ten or more counts support this clonotype. The chain combines TRBV28 with TRBJ1-3; 8 positions match TRBD1. Germline CDR1 MDHEN, CDR2 SYDVKM. V gave up 4 bases and J gave up 8 bases; unmatched junction bases: 10. CDR3 size: 15 residues. The CDR3 DNA is TGTGCCAGCAGTTACCCGACAGGGGTAAAGGACACCATATATTTT. Translating it yields CASSYPTGVKDTIYF.

This clonotype has only a few counts. The chain joins TRBV5-1 to TRBJ2-3; D is unclear. The CDR3 extends over 15 amino acids. Germline V gives CDR1 SGHRS, CDR2 YFSETQ. Trimming took 0 bases from V and 0 from J, leaving 8 bases between them. CDR3 sequence reads: CASSLESPSTDTQYF. The CDR3 DNA sequence: TGCGCCAGCAGCTTGGAGTCGCCGAGCACAGATACGCAGTATTTT.

At least ten counts were recorded for this clonotype. The chain uses TRBV12-5 and TRBJ1-4; no firm D call. The CDR3 runs to 14 residues. Germline lookup yields CDR1 LGHNT and CDR2 FRNRAP. V dropped 5 bases and J dropped 2 bases, with 9 bases sitting between them. CDR3 protein: CASGGDSTNEKLFF. In DNA, the CDR3 is TGTGCTAGTGGTGGGGATTCGACTAATGAAAAACTGTTTTTT.

This clonotype has at least ten counts. The chain carries TRBV24-1 and TRBJ2-2; 7 nucleotides agree with TRBD1. The germline V gene encodes CDR1 KGHDR and CDR2 SFDVKD. The CDR3 extends over 16 amino acids. The junction had 8 bases not matched to a gene; V was cut back by 4 bases and J by 4 bases. The CDR3 loop is CATSDPTGQSTGELFF. Written as DNA, the CDR3 is TGTGCCACCAGTGACCCGACGGGACAGAGCACCGGGGAGCTGTTTTTT.

This clonotype appeared many times. The CDR3 sequence is CSARVGGGGNTDTQYF. Here the CDR3 DNA reads TGCAGTGCTAGAGTGGGGGGCGGGGGGAACACAGATACGCAGTATTTT. The chain carries TRBV20-1 and TRBJ2-3, with 8 bases identical to TRBD2. V shed 1 base and J 2 bases; nucleotides not matched to a gene: 8. The CDR3 spans 16 residues. Germline V gene data show CDR1 as DFQATT and CDR2 as SNEGSKA (reference sequence).

This clonotype showed up just a few times. The rearrangement links TRBV20-1 to TRBJ2-1, with D maybe TRBD2 (6 bases). This CDR3 is 14 amino acids long. Germline V gives CDR1 DFQATT, CDR2 SNEGSKA (reference sequence). The ends were cut back, 6 bases at V and 4 bases at J, with 16 bases in the middle. CDR3 sequence: CSAQTRSLYNEQFF. The CDR3, as DNA: TGCAGTGCGCAGACTAGATCCCTATACAATGAGCAGTTCTTC.

This clonotype was recorded at least ten times. This chain uses TRBV5-1 with TRBJ2-7; D is possibly TRBD2 (6 bases). This CDR3 region has 14 residues. With 0 bases removed from V and 3 bases from J, the gap between germline ends came to 10 bases. CDR1 is SGHRS and CDR2 is YFSETQ in the germline V gene. CDR3 loop: CASSLGPAGYEQYF. The CDR3 DNA is TGCGCCAGCAGCTTGGGCCCAGCGGGCTACGAGCAGTACTTC. Variable domain in full (rest from reference TRBV5-1 and TRBJ2-7): KAGVTQTPRYLIKTRGQQVTLSCSPISGHRSVSWYQQTPGQGLQFLFEYFSETQRNKGNFPGRFSGRQFSNSRSEMNVSTLELGDSALYLCASSLGPAGYEQYFGPGTRLTVT.

This clonotype was recorded many times. This sequence joins TRBV3-1 and TRBJ2-3; D possibly corresponds to TRBD1 (5 bases). Trimming removed 3 bases at V and 8 bases at J, with 9 bases between. The CDR3 sequence is 12 residues long. Germline CDR1 LGHDT, CDR2 YNNKEL (reference sequence). CDR3 residues: CASSQTQGTQYF. The CDR3 nucleotides are TGTGCCAGCAGCCAGACCCAGGGTACGCAGTATTTT.

This clonotype was seen repeatedly, ten times or more. The V gene is TRBV5-5, the J gene TRBJ2-7; unclear D gene. Per the germline V gene, CDR1 is SGHKS and CDR2 is YYEKEE (reference sequence). The CDR3 runs to 12 residues. Trimming cost V 2 bases and J 7 bases, with 10 bases left between them. DNA for the CDR3: TGTGCCAGCAGCTTCGTCTTAGAGGAGCAGTACTTC. Protein product: CASSFVLEEQYF.

This clonotype has ten or more counts. The chain recombines TRBV6-5 with TRBJ2-1; D may be TRBD2 (5 bases). Germline CDR1 reads MNHEY; CDR2 reads SVGAGI. V lost 1 base and J lost 3, with 10 bases in between. The CDR3 runs to 15 residues. The CDR3, as DNA: TGTGCCAGCAGTTACTTTTCCGGGGTCTACAATGAGCAGTTCTTC. This gives the protein CASSYFSGVYNEQFF.